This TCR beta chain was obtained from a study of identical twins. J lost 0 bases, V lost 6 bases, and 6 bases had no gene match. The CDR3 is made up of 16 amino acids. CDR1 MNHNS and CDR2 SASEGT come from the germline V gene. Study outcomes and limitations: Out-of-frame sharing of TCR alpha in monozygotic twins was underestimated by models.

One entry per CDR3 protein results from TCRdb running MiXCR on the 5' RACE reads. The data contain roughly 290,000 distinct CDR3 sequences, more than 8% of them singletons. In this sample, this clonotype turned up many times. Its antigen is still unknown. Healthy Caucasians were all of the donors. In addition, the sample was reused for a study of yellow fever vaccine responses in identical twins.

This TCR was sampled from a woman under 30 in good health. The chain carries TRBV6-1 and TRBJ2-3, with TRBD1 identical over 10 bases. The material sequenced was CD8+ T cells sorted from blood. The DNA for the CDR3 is TGTGCCAGCAGCACTCCGGGACAGGGGAGCACAGATACGCAGTATTTT. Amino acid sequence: CASSTPGQGSTDTQYF.